Sequencing of this TCR beta chain was carried out in a study of early T cells in non-severe SARS-CoV-2 infection. Study-wide context: Unpaired chains resulted from sequencing bulk RNA of unsorted whole blood.

Individual cDNA molecules received unique molecular identifiers. TCRdb re-called the 5' RACE reads with MiXCR, one entry per CDR3 protein. This table has 60,000 to 75,000 distinct CDR3 sequences, approximately 9.1% appearing once. Germline V gene data show CDR1 as SGHTA and CDR2 as FQGNSA. CDR3 size: 16 residues. Trimming took off 5 bases at V and 1 base at J, with 12 bases between the two ends. This clonotype was recorded a few times. This specimen consisted of whole blood, obtained at baseline. The TCR sequence derives from an adult who was a healthcare worker with PCR-confirmed SARS-CoV-2 infection or an uninfected control (not recorded which). The rearrangement joins TRBV7-2 to TRBJ2-6; D ambiguous. In DNA, the CDR3 is TGTGCCAGCAGCCCGTACCTAGTGTCTGGGGCCAACGTCCTGACTTTC. This translates into CASSPYLVSGANVLTF. The full variable domain, in which reference TRBV7-2 and TRBJ2-6 provide the parts outside the CDR3, is GAGVSQSPSNKVTEKGKDVELRCDPISGHTALYWYRQSLGQGLEFLIYFQGNSAPDKSGLPSDRFSAERTGGSVSTLTIQRTQQEDSAVYLCASSPYLVSGANVLTFGAGSRLTVL.